Listed here are 17 T cell receptor beta chains from one sample, sequenced in a study of yellow fever vaccine responses in identical twins. TCRdb fed the RT-PCR reads into MiXCR, producing one record per CDR3 protein. The table lists about 14,000 distinct CDR3 sequences, around 85% of them singletons. The sequences come from T cells from blood (PBMCs), unsorted or a sorted subset (not recorded which), collected before or after yellow fever vaccination (not recorded which). Receptors originate from a woman aged 18-30 years who received the yellow fever vaccine.

The V gene is TRBV11-1, the J gene TRBJ1-4, with D possibly TRBD1 on 5 matching bases. The CDR3 length is 16 residues. Germline V gene sequence: CDR1 SGHAT, CDR2 FQDESV (reference sequence). V dropped 2 bases and J dropped 0 bases, with 10 bases sitting between them. Written as DNA, the CDR3 is TGTGCCAGCAGCTTATTCGGGGGAGCAACTAATGAAAAACTGTTTTTT. Its protein product is CASSLFGGATNEKLFF.

The chain has TRBV18 and TRBJ2-7, with D possibly being TRBD1 (5 bases). V was cut by 3 bases and J by 3 bases, with 12 bases left in between. This CDR3 comprises 14 residues. Germline V gives CDR1 KGHSH, CDR2 LQKENI. This chain's CDR3 is CASSPSDTSYEQYF. Here the CDR3 DNA reads TGTGCCAGCTCACCGTCGGACACAAGCTACGAGCAGTACTTC.

V is TRBV5-1 and J is TRBJ1-2, with 7 bases identical to TRBD1. Germline V gene data show CDR1 as SGHRS and CDR2 as YFSETQ. The CDR3 consists of 14 residues. With V trimmed by 4 bases and J by 8 bases, 11 bases remained unmatched. CDR3 bases: TGCGCCAGCAGCCCGGACGGACAGGCGAGAGGCTACACCTTC. Its translation: CASSPDGQARGYTF.

V gene TRBV11-3 combines with J gene TRBJ2-2, with 7 bases that match TRBD2. The CDR3 spans 16 residues. Germline values: CDR1 SGHNT, CDR2 YENEEA. After removal of 2 bases from V and 0 bases from J, the junction contained 3 bases not matched to a gene. In DNA form, the CDR3 reads TGTGCCAGCAGCTTATCTAGCGGCGCGAACACCGGGGAGCTGTTTTTT. It yields the protein CASSLSSGANTGELFF. Together with reference TRBV11-3 and TRBJ2-2, the CDR3 gives the full variable domain: EAGVVQSPRYKIIEKKQPVAFWCNPISGHNTLYWYLQNLGQGPELLIRYENEEAVDDSQLPKDRFSAERLKGVDSTLKIQPAELGDSAVYLCASSLSSGANTGELFFGEGSRLTVL.

The V and J genes are TRBV20-1 and TRBJ2-5, with a possible D match to TRBD2 (5 bases). The CDR3 consists of 11 residues. V was trimmed by 6 bases and J by 11 bases, leaving 16 bases between them. Germline-derived CDR1 and CDR2 are DFQATT and SNEGSKA (reference sequence). Written as DNA, the CDR3 is TGCAGTGCAGAGGCGGAGGTCAGGCAGTACTTC. Encoded protein: CSAEAEVRQYF.

The rearrangement joins TRBV2 to TRBJ1-1; no clear D. CDR1 and CDR2 (germline): SNHLY, FYNNEI. The CDR3 runs to 13 residues. The germline V and J ends were trimmed by 2 bases and 0 bases, with 4 bases remaining between them. CDR3 residues: CASSETLNTEAFF. The CDR3 nucleotides are TGTGCCAGCAGTGAAACATTGAACACTGAAGCTTTCTTT.

This chain connects TRBV29-1 to TRBJ2-3; 12 bases fit TRBD2. Germline assignment: CDR1 SQVTM and CDR2 ANQGSEA. CDR3 length: 17 residues. The trim removed 5 bases at V and 2 bases at J, leaving 11 bases unmatched. This CDR3 reads CSVRRLAGVEDTDTQYF. The CDR3 DNA sequence: TGCAGCGTTAGAAGACTAGCGGGAGTGGAAGACACAGATACGCAGTATTTT.

The chain carries TRBV4-1 and TRBJ2-1, with TRBD2 as a possible D gene (5 bases). Per the germline V gene, CDR1 is MGHRA and CDR2 is YSYEKL. The V end lost 2 bases, the J end lost 7 bases, and 12 bases lay between the germline ends. This CDR3 region has 14 residues. CDR3 in amino acids: CASSQISSFNEQFF. CDR3 DNA: TGCGCCAGCAGCCAAATATCTAGCTTTAATGAGCAGTTCTTC.

This chain joins TRBV19 and TRBJ2-7, with D possibly being TRBD2 (6 bases). Looked up from germline, CDR1 is LNHDA and CDR2 is SQIVND (reference sequence). This CDR3 is built from 14 residues. The ends were cut back, 3 bases at V and 5 bases at J, with 14 bases in the middle. The CDR3 DNA reads as TGTGCCAGTAGTATTGGAGGGCTGGCGAACGAGCAGTACTTC. Translating gives CASSIGGLANEQYF.

The chain carries TRBV13 and TRBJ2-1, with 9 bases matching TRBD1. V shed 8 bases, J shed 4 bases, and the junction held 6 bases outside the gene matches. In germline, CDR1 is PRHDT, CDR2 FYEKMQ (reference sequence). The CDR3 spans 14 residues. The chain's CDR3 is CASVPGTGYNEQFF. CDR3 coding DNA: TGTGCCAGCGTCCCAGGGACAGGGTACAATGAGCAGTTCTTC.

This chain connects TRBV28 to TRBJ2-1, with 8 bases that match TRBD2. The V and J ends lost 5 bases and 10 bases, in that order; junction bases with no gene match: 19. The CDR3 loop spans 17 amino acids. The germline CDR1 and CDR2 sequences are MDHEN and SYDVKM. CDR3 region: CASSDLGQQAGAREQFF. CDR3 sequence (DNA): TGTGCCAGCAGTGATCTGGGTCAGCAAGCGGGGGCGAGGGAGCAGTTCTTC.

V usage is TRBV7-9 and J usage is TRBJ2-5, with TRBD2 identical over 10 bases. Germline assignment: CDR1 SEHNR and CDR2 FQNEAQ (reference sequence). The CDR3 spans 15 residues. Unmatched junction bases numbered 3, after V lost 3 bases and J lost 2 bases. Here the CDR3 DNA reads TGTGCCAGCAGCTTTCCTAGCGGGGGACAAGAGACCCAGTACTTC. Its translation is CASSFPSGGQETQYF.

V and J are TRBV7-9 and TRBJ1-2; the D is unclear. Trimming took 2 bases from V and 1 from J, leaving 17 bases between them. CDR3 length equals 17 residues. Germline lookup yields CDR1 SEHNR and CDR2 FQNEAQ (reference sequence). CDR3: CASSLYGVDTVNYGYTF. CDR3 nucleotide sequence: TGTGCCAGCAGCTTATACGGCGTCGATACAGTTAACTATGGCTACACCTTC.

This chain connects TRBV7-6 to TRBJ2-2; possibly TRBD1 or TRBD2 for D (5 bases each). V lost 1 base and J 11 bases, leaving 17 bases between the germline ends. Germline V gene data show CDR1 as SGHVS and CDR2 as FNYEAQ. This CDR3 is 15 amino acids long. The CDR3 sequence is CASSLGFGGATELFF. For the CDR3, the DNA is TGTGCCAGCAGCTTAGGTTTTGGGGGTGCCACAGAGCTGTTTTTT. Combining the CDR3 with reference TRBV7-6 and TRBJ2-2 gives the whole variable domain GAGVSQSPRYKVTKRGQDVALRCDPISGHVSLYWYRQALGQGPEFLTYFNYEAQQDKSGLPNDRFSAERPEGSISTLTIQRTEQRDSAMYRCASSLGFGGATELFFGEGSRLTVL.

The rearrangement links TRBV5-1 to TRBJ2-4; D might be TRBD2 (6 bases). The CDR3 runs 16 residues. Germline V gene lookup returns CDR1 SGHRS and CDR2 YFSETQ. The V end was cut by 0 bases, the J end by 1 base, with 11 bases between. CDR3 coding DNA: TGCGCCAGCAGCTTGGGGGGCGGGACCGCCAAAAACATTCAGTACTTC. Translated: CASSLGGGTAKNIQYF.

The chain employs TRBV10-3 and TRBJ2-7; possibly TRBD1 for D (6 bases). CDR1 and CDR2 from the germline V gene are ENHRY and SYGVKD. Trimming took off 6 bases at V and 3 bases at J, with 9 bases between the two ends. The CDR3 spans 12 residues. CDR3 residues: CAISQDSYEQYV. The CDR3 DNA reads TGTGCCATCAGCCAGGACAGCTACGAGCAGTACGTC.

The rearrangement uses TRBV29-1 and TRBJ2-3; D not certain. This CDR3 contains 11 residues. Trimming took 3 bases from V and 6 from J, leaving 7 bases between them. Germline CDR1 and CDR2: SQVTM and ANQGSEA. This chain's CDR3 is CSVESWDTQYF. The DNA of the CDR3 is TGCAGCGTTGAGAGTTGGGATACGCAGTATTTT.